A selection of T cell receptor beta chains follows, all from one sample in a study of breast tumors, draining lymph nodes, adjacent tissues. TCRdb fed the multiplex PCR reads into MiXCR, producing one record per CDR3 protein. The sample has about 63,000 distinct CDR3 sequences; 57% are singletons. The specimen was breast tumor tissue. The receptor source for this set is a female donor with breast cancer. Some clones in this sample may be carry-over from other donors' samples. Both conserved end residues are part of each CDR3. A D gene is named only where the DNA matches it firmly. For some rows the clone size is stated as once, few or many, or as a class when expanded; others skip it.

TRBJ1-5 many . TRBV24-1 CATSDGTSQGPQHF TGTGCCACCAGTGATGGGACCTCCCAAGGGCCCCAGCATTTT
TRBJ2-3 many TRBD2 TRBV20-1 CSVGRSGGADTQYF TGCAGTGTTGGGAGAAGCGGGGGGGCTGATACGCAGTATTTT
TRBJ2-2 . TRBD2 TRBV7-2 CASSLRGGYSSGPNTGELSW TGTGCCAGCAGCTTAAGGGGGGGGTACTCTAGCGGGCCGAACACCGGGGAGCTGTCTTGG
TRBJ2-3 . . TRBV5-4 CASSGPSADTQYF TGTGCCAGCAGCGGCCCTAGTGCAGATACGCAGTATTTT
TRBJ2-1 many . TRBV15 CATSRDRTGTYNERFF TGTGCCACCAGCAGAGATAGAACGGGAACCTACAATGAGCGGTTCTTC
TRBJ1-2 once TRBD1 TRBV10-3 CAIQQGAQINGYTF TGCGCCATCCAACAGGGGGCGCAGATCAATGGCTACACCTTC
TRBJ2-4 many . TRBV10-3 CAISEPGPENIQYF TGTGCCATCAGTGAACCCGGGCCAGAAAACATTCAGTACTTC
TRBJ2-3 many . TRBV20-1 CSARPDPAGDTQYF TGCAGTGCCCGCCCGGACCCCGCAGGAGATACGCAGTATTTT
TRBJ2-5 . . TRBV7-8 CASSLKPGATAQYF TGTGCCAGCAGCTTAAAACCCGGGGCGACCGCCCAGTACTTC
TRBJ2-7 . . TRBV7-6 CASSLPPPRDKGEQYF TGTGCCAGCAGCTTACCCCCCCCCAGGGATAAAGGCGAGCAGTACTTC
TRBJ2-1 many TRBD1 TRBV4-1 CASSQGQGAYNEQFF TGCGCCAGCAGCCAAGGACAGGGGGCTTACAATGAGCAGTTCTTC
TRBJ2-1 many TRBD2 TRBV9 CASSAGTSDYNEQFF TGTGCCAGCAGCGCGGGGACTAGCGACTACAATGAGCAGTTCTTC
TRBJ2-5 many . TRBV12-3/TRBV12-4 CASSFSLGEPQYF TGTGCCAGCAGTTTCTCCCTTGGTGAGCCCCAGTACTTC
TRBJ2-1 once . TRBV7-8 CANSLLTGSNEQSF TGTGCCAACAGCTTATTGACAGGTAGCAATGAGCAGTCCTTC
TRBJ1-3 many . TRBV7-9 CASSAEWARPSGNTIYF TGTGCCAGCAGCGCAGAATGGGCCAGGCCCTCTGGAAACACCATATATTTT
TRBJ2-7 . . TRBV11-2 CVSSYVMASVYEQYF TGTGTCAGTAGCTATGTTATGGCTAGCGTGTACGAGCAGTACTTC
TRBJ2-7 many . TRBV12-3/TRBV12-4 CASSNTRGGYEQYF TGTGCCAGCAGCAACACCAGGGGGGGCTACGAGCAGTACTTC
TRBJ1-1 once . TRBV6-6 CASSYSGSSTEALF TGTGCCAGCAGTTACTCCGGCAGTAGCACTGAAGCTCTCTTT
TRBJ1-1 many . TRBV12-3/TRBV12-4 CASSLGMNTEAFF TGTGCCAGCAGTTTAGGGATGAACACTGAAGCTTTCTTT
TRBJ1-3 . . TRBV28 CASKNWAGGNTIYF TGTGCCAGCAAAAATTGGGCAGGGGGAAACACCATATATTTT
TRBJ2-1 many . TRBV7-2 CASSTYLAEQFF TGTGCCAGCAGCACCTACTTAGCTGAGCAGTTCTTC
TRBJ1-3 . . TRBV19 CASSAGLSSGNTIYF TGTGCCAGTAGTGCTGGACTGAGCTCTGGAAACACCATATATTTT
TRBJ2-7 . TRBD2 TRBV3-1 CASSRTTSGDTYEQYF TGTGCCAGCAGCCGCACGACTAGCGGGGACACCTACGAGCAGTACTTC
TRBJ2-2 . TRBD2 TRBV5-5 CASSLAGGEGRELFF TGTGCCAGCAGCCTGGCGGGGGGGGAAGGACGGGAGCTGTTTTTT